A selection of T cell receptor beta chains follows, all from one sample in a study of T cell responses to AZD1222 COVID-19 vaccine. TCRdb's copy holds only in-frame clones and misses some; the assay was immunoSEQ multiplex PCR. This sample has under 200,000 clones, with 70% to 90% found just once. The sample was peripheral blood, taken 28 days after the second AZD1222 dose. The receptors stem from an adult who received the AZD1222 COVID-19 vaccine. Both conserved end residues are part of each CDR3. D genes are given only for firm matches. Some rows have no size entry. The others give once, few or many, or a class for an expanded clone.

V gene	D gene	CDR3 length	clone size	J gene	CDR3 DNA	CDR3 protein
TRBV7-3	TRBD2	16	NA	TRBJ2-3	TGTGCCAGCAGCCCCGGGACTAGCGGGAGCACAGATACGCAGTATTTT	CASSPGTSGSTDTQYF
TRBV13	NA	14	NA	TRBJ1-5	TGTGCCAGCAGCTCGCGACTTAGCAATCAGCCCCAGCATTTT	CASSSRLSNQPQHF
TRBV19	NA	13	NA	TRBJ2-2	TGTGCCAGTAGTATAGAGGGCCCCGGGGAGCTGTTTTTT	CASSIEGPGELFF
TRBV2	TRBD1	16	NA	TRBJ2-2	TGTGCCAGCAGTGAATCCCGGACAGGGAACACCGGGGAGCTGTTTTTT	CASSESRTGNTGELFF
TRBV28	NA	13	NA	TRBJ2-7	TGTGCCAGCACCATCGGGGGCTCCTACGAGCAGTACTTC	CASTIGGSYEQYF
TRBV6-1	NA	17	NA	TRBJ1-5	TGTGCCAGCAGTGAAGCGCTTCATGGGGGTAGCAATCAGCCCCAGCATTTT	CASSEALHGGSNQPQHF
TRBV9	TRBD1	17	NA	TRBJ1-6	TGTGCCAGCAGCGCCGGGGGAGGGACAGGGAACAATTCACCCCTCCACTTT	CASSAGGGTGNNSPLHF
TRBV3-1/TRBV3-2	NA	15	NA	TRBJ1-5	TGTGCCAGCAGCCAAGATCTAGGTTCCAATCAGCCCCAGCATTTT	CASSQDLGSNQPQHF
TRBV5-4	TRBD1	16	NA	TRBJ2-1	TGTGCCAGCAGCCCTGGGGGGACAGGGGGGAACAATGAGCAGTTCTTC	CASSPGGTGGNNEQFF
TRBV5-1	NA	13	NA	TRBJ1-1	TGCGCCAGCAGCTTGGATGGGGGTACTGAAGCTTTCTTT	CASSLDGGTEAFF
TRBV19	NA	13	NA	TRBJ2-5	TGTGCCAGTAGTGGCACAGAACAAGAGACCCAGTACTTC	CASSGTEQETQYF
TRBV5-4	NA	14	NA	TRBJ2-3	TGTGCCAGCAATCGATACTTAGGGTCAGATACGCAGTATTTT	CASNRYLGSDTQYF
TRBV4-3	NA	14	NA	TRBJ2-3	TGCGCCAGCAGCCAAGATCGGGCTCTGGATACGCAGTATTTT	CASSQDRALDTQYF
TRBV19	NA	14	NA	TRBJ2-7	TGTGCCAGTAGTATAGTTCCCTTTTCCTACGAGCAGTACTTC	CASSIVPFSYEQYF
TRBV7-6	NA	12	NA	TRBJ2-3	TGTGCCAGCAGACTTCCCGTAGATACGCAGTATTTT	CASRLPVDTQYF
TRBV5-5	NA	15	few	TRBJ1-5	TGTGCCAGCAGCTTGGTGGGGGGAGCGGGTCAGCCCCAGCATTTT	CASSLVGGAGQPQHF
TRBV9	TRBD1	14	NA	TRBJ2-3	TGTGCCAGCAGCATGGGACAGGGCGCAGATACGCAGTATTTT	CASSMGQGADTQYF
TRBV19	NA	14	few	TRBJ2-7	TGTGCCAGTAGTCCCCGAAGGGAGAGCCCCGAGCAGTACTTC	CASSPRRESPEQYF
TRBV28	TRBD1	15	NA	TRBJ2-5	TGTGCCAGCAGTTTGGGACAGACCATTGGGGGGACCCAGTACTTC	CASSLGQTIGGTQYF
TRBV19	NA	15	NA	TRBJ2-2	TGTGCCAGTAGTATTGTGAGCCTGAACACCGGGGAGCTGTTTTTT	CASSIVSLNTGELFF
TRBV30	TRBD1	15	NA	TRBJ1-1	TGTGCCTCTCCCAGGACAGGGGCTATTGTGACTGAAGCTTTCTTT	CASPRTGAIVTEAFF
TRBV6-5	NA	14	once	TRBJ1-6	TGTGCCAGCAGTTACCGTGGCATTAATTCACCCCTCCACTTT	CASSYRGINSPLHF
TRBV24-1	TRBD1	20	NA	TRBJ2-3	TGTGCCACCAGTGATTCAGGGACAGGGGGTTGGATAGATGGCACAGATACGCAGTATTTT	CATSDSGTGGWIDGTDTQYF
TRBV6-5	NA	13	NA	TRBJ2-7	TGTGCCAGCAGCACTCGGGACCTCTACGAGCAGTACTTC	CASSTRDLYEQYF
TRBV12-3/TRBV12-4	TRBD1	13	NA	TRBJ2-7	TGTGCCAGCAGGGCTAGACAGGGCTACGAGCAGTACTTC	CASRARQGYEQYF
TRBV11-3	TRBD1	16	NA	TRBJ2-2	TGTGCCAGCAGCCGTTGGGGACAGGGAAGTTCTGGGGAGCTGTTTTTT	CASSRWGQGSSGELFF
TRBV10-1	TRBD2	16	NA	TRBJ2-1	TGCGCCAGCATATCTCTAGCGGGAGGTAACTACAATGAGCAGTTCTTC	CASISLAGGNYNEQFF
TRBV29-1	NA	13	NA	TRBJ2-7	TGCAGCGTTGATTACGGGCAGGGAAGAGAGCAGTACTTC	CSVDYGQGREQYF
TRBV6-2/TRBV6-3	NA	16	NA	TRBJ1-5	TGTGCCAGCAGTTACGGACTCGGGGGGATTGGTCAGCCCCAGCATTTT	CASSYGLGGIGQPQHF
TRBV9	NA	14	NA	TRBJ1-6	TGTGCCAGCAGCGTAGCAGCAAATAATTCACCCCTCCACTTT	CASSVAANNSPLHF
TRBV7-3	NA	15	NA	TRBJ2-2	TGTGCCAGCAGCCCAGGCGTAGCGGTCACCGGGGAGCTGTTTTTT	CASSPGVAVTGELFF
TRBV19	TRBD2	14	once	TRBJ2-2	TGTGCCAGTAGTACCACTAGCGATCACGGGGAGCTGTTTTTT	CASSTTSDHGELFF
TRBV28	NA	13	NA	TRBJ2-1	TGTGCCAGCAGTTTAGGCCCCGGGACAGAGCAGTTCTTC	CASSLGPGTEQFF
TRBV19	TRBD1	16	NA	TRBJ2-1	TGTGCCAGTAGTTCACGGACAGGGGAGGCCTACAATGAGCAGTTCTTC	CASSSRTGEAYNEQFF
TRBV9	NA	15	NA	TRBJ1-1	TGTGCCAGCAGCGTAGGGGCAGGGGTAAACACTGAAGCTTTCTTT	CASSVGAGVNTEAFF
TRBV28	TRBD1	15	NA	TRBJ1-5	TGTGCCAGCAGCCCCCCTTACAGGGGTGGGCAGCCCCAGCATTTT	CASSPPYRGGQPQHF
TRBV6-1	NA	14	NA	TRBJ1-5	TGTGCCAGCAGTGAAGGGACAGTCCAACAACCCCAGCATTTT	CASSEGTVQQPQHF
TRBV7-3	TRBD1	15	once	TRBJ2-1	TGTGCCAGCAGCTCCGTCCCGGGACAGGGGAATGAGCAGTTCTTC	CASSSVPGQGNEQFF
TRBV4-1	NA	17	NA	TRBJ2-3	TGCGCCAGCAGCCAAGCCCGGACTAACCACGGCGCAGATACGCAGTATTTT	CASSQARTNHGADTQYF
TRBV28	TRBD2	13	NA	TRBJ2-7	TGTGCCAGCAGTCCTTCCGGGAGGGACGAGCAGTACTTC	CASSPSGRDEQYF
TRBV19	TRBD1	14	NA	TRBJ1-6	TGTGCCAGTAGGAAACAGGGGGATATGACACCCCTCCACTTT	CASRKQGDMTPLHF
TRBV30	TRBD1	17	NA	TRBJ2-5	TGTGCCTGGAGTGAGGCGATCGGGACAGGGGGGCAAGAGACCCAGTACTTC	CAWSEAIGTGGQETQYF
TRBV7-2	NA	14	NA	TRBJ2-5	TGTGCCAGCAGCTCCCCGTGGGCCCAAGAGACCCAGTACTTC	CASSSPWAQETQYF
TRBV5-1	TRBD1	15	NA	TRBJ2-7	TGCGCCAGCAGCTTGAAGATGACAGGGGTGGCCGAGCAGTACTTC	CASSLKMTGVAEQYF
TRBV5-1	NA	16	NA	TRBJ2-2	TGCGCCAGCAGCTACGCGGGGCGACCGGGGAACGGGGAGCTGTTTTTT	CASSYAGRPGNGELFF
TRBV18	NA	12	NA	TRBJ2-2	TGTGCCAGCTCTCTAAACACCGGGGAGCTGTTTTTT	CASSLNTGELFF
TRBV6-2/TRBV6-3	NA	14	NA	TRBJ1-1	TGTGCCAGCAGCTTCAGGGGAGCGGACACTGAAGCTTTCTTT	CASSFRGADTEAFF
TRBV5-1	NA	15	NA	TRBJ1-1	TGCGCCAGCAGCCCTGGATCAATTGGGAACACTGAAGCTTTCTTT	CASSPGSIGNTEAFF
TRBV10-3	TRBD2	17	NA	TRBJ2-3	TGTGCCATCAGTGGGTCAGGGCTAGCGGGAGGGTCGAATACGCAGTATTTT	CAISGSGLAGGSNTQYF
TRBV24-1	NA	12	NA	TRBJ1-2	TGTGCCACCAGTAATTTCCGGGATGGCTACACCTTC	CATSNFRDGYTF